This entry lists 6 T cell receptor beta chains sequenced from one sample in a study of blood T cell repertoires in COVID-19. Profiling relied on immunoSEQ multiplex PCR, and the TCRdb table lists in-frame clones only, not all of them. Of around 270,000 clones in the sample, 70% to 90% are singletons; the top ten hold just under 2%. The source material was peripheral blood. The source of these receptors is a man in his thirties or forties with active or convalescent COVID-19.

The chain carries TRBV7-6 and TRBJ2-7, with D perhaps matching TRBD1 (6 bases). The germline gives CDR1 SGHVS, CDR2 FNYEAQ. CDR3 length: 15 residues. V lost 5 bases to trimming and J lost 0 bases, with 14 bases between them. The CDR3 region is CASSQTRDTSYEQYF. The CDR3 coding sequence is TGTGCCAGCAGCCAAACACGGGACACCTCCTACGAGCAGTACTTC.

This chain connects TRBV14 to TRBJ2-1, with unresolved D. The V gene's germline CDR1 is SGHDN and CDR2 FVKESK. Deletions cut 0 bases from V and 8 bases from J, with 11 bases between. This CDR3 is 14 amino acids long. CDR3 sequence reads: CASSQDLVLDEQFF. CDR3 in DNA: TGTGCCAGCAGCCAAGACCTAGTGCTAGATGAGCAGTTCTTC.

This clone occurred a few times. The gene calls are TRBV13 and TRBJ2-7, with TRBD1 identical over 8 bases. V lost 5 bases, J lost 3 bases, and 6 bases stayed unmatched. The CDR3 contains 14 residues. CDR1 is PRHDT and CDR2 is FYEKMQ in the germline V gene (reference sequence). The CDR3 is CASSPGQGYYEQYF. The CDR3 DNA reads TGTGCCAGCAGCCCAGGACAGGGATACTACGAGCAGTACTTC.

V is TRBV6-5 and J is TRBJ1-1, with 7 bases fitting TRBD1. V shed 4 bases, J shed 6 bases, and the junction held 8 bases outside the gene matches. The CDR3 runs to 14 residues. Germline V gene lookup returns CDR1 MNHEY and CDR2 SVGAGI. This CDR3 is CASSLTGEDPEAFF. In DNA form, the CDR3 reads TGTGCCAGCAGTTTAACAGGGGAGGATCCTGAAGCTTTCTTT.

Notes on this clone: This CDR3 is also generated by other DNA sequences in the sample. The chain uses TRBV19 and TRBJ1-1, with D hard to call. The CDR3 sequence is 13 residues long. CDR1 is LNHDA and CDR2 is SQIVND in the germline V gene (reference sequence). V gave up 1 base and J gave up 1 base, with 4 bases separating them. CDR3: CASSIVRNTEAFF. In DNA form, the CDR3 reads TGTGCCAGTAGTATAGTTCGGAACACTGAAGCTTTCTTT.

The J gene is TRBJ2-7, the V gene TRBV5-1, with a possible D match to TRBD1 (5 bases). The CDR3 runs to 13 residues. V lost 0 bases and J lost 4, with 8 bases in between. CDR1 and CDR2 (germline): SGHRS, YFSETQ. The DNA of the CDR3 is TGCGCCAGCAGCTTGGAAGGGGCATACGAGCAGTACTTC. Translated: CASSLEGAYEQYF.